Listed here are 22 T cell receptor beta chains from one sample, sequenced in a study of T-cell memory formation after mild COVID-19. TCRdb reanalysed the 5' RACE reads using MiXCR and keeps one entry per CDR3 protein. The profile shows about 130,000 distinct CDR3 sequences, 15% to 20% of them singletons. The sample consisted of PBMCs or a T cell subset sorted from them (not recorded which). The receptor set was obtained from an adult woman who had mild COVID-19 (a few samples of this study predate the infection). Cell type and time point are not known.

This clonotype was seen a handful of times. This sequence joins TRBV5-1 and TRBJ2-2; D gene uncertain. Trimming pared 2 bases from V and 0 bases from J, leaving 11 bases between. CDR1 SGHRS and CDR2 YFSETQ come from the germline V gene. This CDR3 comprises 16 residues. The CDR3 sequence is CASSLTFSPNTGELFF. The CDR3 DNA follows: TGCGCCAGCAGCTTAACCTTTAGCCCGAACACCGGGGAGCTGTTTTTT.

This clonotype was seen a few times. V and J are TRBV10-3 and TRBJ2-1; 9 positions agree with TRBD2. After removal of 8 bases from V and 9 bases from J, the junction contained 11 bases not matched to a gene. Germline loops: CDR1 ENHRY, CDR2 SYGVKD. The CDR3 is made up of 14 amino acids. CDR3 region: CAISVGGRAREQFF. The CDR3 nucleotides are TGTGCCATCTCAGTTGGCGGGAGGGCCCGTGAGCAGTTCTTC.

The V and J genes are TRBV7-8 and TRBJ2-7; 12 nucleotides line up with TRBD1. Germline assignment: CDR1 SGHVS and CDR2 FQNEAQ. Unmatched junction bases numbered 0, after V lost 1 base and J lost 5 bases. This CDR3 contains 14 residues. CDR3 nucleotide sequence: TGTGCCAGCAGCTTAGGGGACAGGGGGCACGAGCAGTACTTC. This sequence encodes CASSLGDRGHEQYF.

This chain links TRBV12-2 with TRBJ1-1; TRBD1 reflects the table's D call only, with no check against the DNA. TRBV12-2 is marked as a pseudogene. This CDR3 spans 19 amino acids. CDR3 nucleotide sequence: TGTGCAAGTCGCTTTCGCTCCCTTGAACAGGGCCGGAGTGGGGCTGAAGCTTTCTTT. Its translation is CASRFRSLEQGRSGAEAFF.

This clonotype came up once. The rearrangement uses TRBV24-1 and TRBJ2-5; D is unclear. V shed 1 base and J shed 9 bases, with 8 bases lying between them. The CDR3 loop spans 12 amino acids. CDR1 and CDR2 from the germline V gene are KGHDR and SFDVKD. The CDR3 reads CATSDLNRPQYF. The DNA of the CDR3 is TGTGCCACCAGTGATTTAAATCGACCCCAGTACTTC.

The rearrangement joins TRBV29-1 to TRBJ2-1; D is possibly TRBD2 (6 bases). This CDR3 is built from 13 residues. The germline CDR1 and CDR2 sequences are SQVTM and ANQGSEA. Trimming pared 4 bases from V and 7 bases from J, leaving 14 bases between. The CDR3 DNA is TGCAGCGTTGGTGGGGGGTTAGAGAATGAGCAGTTCTTC. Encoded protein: CSVGGGLENEQFF.

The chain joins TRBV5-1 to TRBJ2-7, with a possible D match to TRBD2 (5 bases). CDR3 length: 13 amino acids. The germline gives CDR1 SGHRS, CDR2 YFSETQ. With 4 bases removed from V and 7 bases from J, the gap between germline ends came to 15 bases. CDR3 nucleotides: TGCGCCAGCAGCCCGCTGGAAAGAGGGGAGCAGTACTTC. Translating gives CASSPLERGEQYF.

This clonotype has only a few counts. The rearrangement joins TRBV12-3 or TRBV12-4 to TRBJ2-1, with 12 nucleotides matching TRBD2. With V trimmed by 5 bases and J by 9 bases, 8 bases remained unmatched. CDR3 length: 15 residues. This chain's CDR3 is CASSPRLAGVSEQFF. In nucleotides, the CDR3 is TGTGCCAGCAGTCCGAGACTAGCGGGAGTCTCTGAGCAGTTCTTC.

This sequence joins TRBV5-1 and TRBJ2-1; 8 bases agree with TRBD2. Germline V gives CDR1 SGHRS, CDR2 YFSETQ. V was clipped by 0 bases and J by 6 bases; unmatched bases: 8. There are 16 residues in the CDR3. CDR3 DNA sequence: TGCGCCAGCAGCTTGGCAGGGGCTAGCGGGTCCAATGAGCAGTTCTTC. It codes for CASSLAGASGSNEQFF.

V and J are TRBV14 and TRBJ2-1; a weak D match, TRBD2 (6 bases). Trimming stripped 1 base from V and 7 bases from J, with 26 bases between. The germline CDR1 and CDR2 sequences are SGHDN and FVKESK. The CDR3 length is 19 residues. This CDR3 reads CASSQVGSGPLLYRNEQFF. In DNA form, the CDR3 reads TGTGCCAGCAGCCAAGTAGGCAGCGGGCCCTTACTGTATCGGAATGAGCAGTTCTTC.

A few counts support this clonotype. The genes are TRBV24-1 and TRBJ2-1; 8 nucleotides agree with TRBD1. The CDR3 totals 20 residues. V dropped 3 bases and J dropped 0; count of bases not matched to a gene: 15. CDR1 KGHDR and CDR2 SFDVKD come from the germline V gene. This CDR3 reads CATSDSRQGAVEGSYNEQFF. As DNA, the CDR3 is TGTGCCACCAGTGATAGTCGCCAGGGGGCCGTGGAGGGCTCCTACAATGAGCAGTTCTTC.

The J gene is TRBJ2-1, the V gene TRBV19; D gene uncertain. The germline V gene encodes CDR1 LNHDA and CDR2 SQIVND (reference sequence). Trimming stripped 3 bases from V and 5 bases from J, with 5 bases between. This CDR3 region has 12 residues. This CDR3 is CASSMWDNEQFF. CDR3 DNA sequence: TGTGCCAGTAGTATGTGGGACAATGAGCAGTTCTTC. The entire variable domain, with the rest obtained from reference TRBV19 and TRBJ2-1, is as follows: DGGITQSPKYLFRKEGQNVTLSCEQNLNHDAMYWYRQDPGQGLRLIYYSQIVNDFQKGDIAEGYSVSREKKESFPLTVTSAQKNPTAFYLCASSMWDNEQFFGPGTRLTVL.

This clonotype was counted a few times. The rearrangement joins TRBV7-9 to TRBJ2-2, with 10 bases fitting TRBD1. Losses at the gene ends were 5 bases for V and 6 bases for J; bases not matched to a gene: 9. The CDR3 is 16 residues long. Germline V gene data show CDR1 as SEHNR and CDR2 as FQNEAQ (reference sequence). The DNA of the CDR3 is TGTGCCAGCAGCGGCACCGGGACAGGGGACGCCGGGGAGCTGTTTTTT. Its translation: CASSGTGTGDAGELFF.

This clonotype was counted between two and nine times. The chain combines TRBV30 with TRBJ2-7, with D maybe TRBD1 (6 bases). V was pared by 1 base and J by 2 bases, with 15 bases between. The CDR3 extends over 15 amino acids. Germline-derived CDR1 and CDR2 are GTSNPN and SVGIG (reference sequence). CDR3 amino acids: CAWSGFGRGTYEQYF. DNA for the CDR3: TGTGCCTGGAGTGGGTTTGGCAGGGGTACCTACGAGCAGTACTTC.

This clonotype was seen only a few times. For the CDR3, the DNA is TGTGCCACCAGTGATTCGACCGCGGGGCCCTACAATGAGCAGTTCTTC. Translated, it gives CATSDSTAGPYNEQFF. This rearrangement joins TRBV24-1 to TRBJ2-1; possible D gene TRBD2, 6 bases. The germline V and J ends were trimmed by 2 bases and 2 bases, with 12 bases remaining between them. The germline gives CDR1 KGHDR, CDR2 SFDVKD. This CDR3 spans 16 amino acids.

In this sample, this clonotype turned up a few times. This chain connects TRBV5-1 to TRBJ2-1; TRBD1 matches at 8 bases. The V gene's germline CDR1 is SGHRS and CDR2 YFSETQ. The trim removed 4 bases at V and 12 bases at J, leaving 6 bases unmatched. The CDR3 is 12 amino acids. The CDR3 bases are TGCGCCAGCAGCGAGGACAGGGCCCCGCAGTTCTTC. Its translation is CASSEDRAPQFF.

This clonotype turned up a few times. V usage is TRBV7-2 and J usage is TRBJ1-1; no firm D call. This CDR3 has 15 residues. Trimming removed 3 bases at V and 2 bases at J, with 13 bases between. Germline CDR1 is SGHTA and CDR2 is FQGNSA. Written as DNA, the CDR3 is TGTGCCAGCAGCTTTTTATTAGGTGCCAACACTGAAGCTTTCTTT. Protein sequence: CASSFLLGANTEAFF.

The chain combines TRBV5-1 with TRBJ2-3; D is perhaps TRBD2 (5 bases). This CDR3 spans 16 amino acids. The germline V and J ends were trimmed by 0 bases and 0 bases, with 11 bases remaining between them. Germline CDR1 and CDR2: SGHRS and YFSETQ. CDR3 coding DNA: TGCGCCAGCAGCTTGGCGGGGATGCCTAGCACAGATACGCAGTATTTT. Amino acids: CASSLAGMPSTDTQYF.

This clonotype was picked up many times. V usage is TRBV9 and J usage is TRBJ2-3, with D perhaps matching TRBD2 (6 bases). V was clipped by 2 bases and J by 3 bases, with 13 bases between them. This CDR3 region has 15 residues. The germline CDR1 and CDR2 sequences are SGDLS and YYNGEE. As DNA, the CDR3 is TGTGCCAGCAGCGTGGCCGGGAGTATGACAGATACGCAGTATTTT. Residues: CASSVAGSMTDTQYF.

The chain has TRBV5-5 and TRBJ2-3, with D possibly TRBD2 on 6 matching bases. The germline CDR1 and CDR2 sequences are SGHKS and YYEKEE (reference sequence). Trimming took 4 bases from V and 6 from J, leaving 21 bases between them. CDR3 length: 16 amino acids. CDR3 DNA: TGTGCCAGCAGCACACGTCCGCCGGGAGAGCGCGATACGCAGTATTTT. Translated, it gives CASSTRPPGERDTQYF. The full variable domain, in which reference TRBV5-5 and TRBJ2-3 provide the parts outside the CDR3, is DAGVTQSPTHLIKTRGQQVTLRCSPISGHKSVSWYQQVLGQGPQFIFQYYEKEERGRGNFPDRFSARQFPNYSSELNVNALLLGDSALYLCASSTRPPGERDTQYFGPGTRLTVL.

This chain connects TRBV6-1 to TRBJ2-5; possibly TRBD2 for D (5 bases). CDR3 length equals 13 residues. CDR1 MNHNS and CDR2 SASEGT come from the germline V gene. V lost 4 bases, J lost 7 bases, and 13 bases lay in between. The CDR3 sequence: CASSAEGRGTQYF. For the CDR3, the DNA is TGTGCCAGCAGTGCCGAAGGCCGGGGGACCCAGTACTTC.

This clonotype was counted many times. The CDR3 spells CASTPSGDFGTDTQYF. The CDR3 nucleotides read TGTGCCAGCACCCCCAGTGGGGATTTTGGCACAGATACGCAGTATTTT. This chain connects TRBV7-2 to TRBJ2-3; D gene ambiguous. The CDR3 covers 16 residues. The germline gives CDR1 SGHTA, CDR2 FQGNSA. V was trimmed by 7 bases and J by 1 base, leaving 18 bases between them.